The present TCR beta chain was sequenced within a study of blood T cell repertoires in COVID-19. Study overall: Sites across the United States, Italy and Spain contributed samples from acute and convalescent COVID-19.

Original handling: Amplifying reference gene primers gave estimates of nucleated cell counts. TCRdb's copy holds only in-frame clones and misses some; the assay was immunoSEQ multiplex PCR. V and J calls and clone size are copied from that table; D and trimming were computed from the DNA. The sample has roughly 120,000 clones, 75% to 90% seen once; the top ten hold around 5.5%. Deletions cut 3 bases from V and 3 bases from J, with 15 bases between. The CDR3 extends over 15 amino acids. In germline, CDR1 is SGDLS, CDR2 YYNGEE. V and J are TRBV9 and TRBJ1-2; a possible D gene is TRBD1 (6 bases). The sequence came from a woman aged 60-75 years with COVID-19, enrolled during active disease. Sequencing was performed on peripheral blood. For the CDR3, the DNA is TGTGCCAGCAGCGCCCACAGTGGGGGCGACTATGGCTACACCTTC. It codes for CASSAHSGGDYGYTF.